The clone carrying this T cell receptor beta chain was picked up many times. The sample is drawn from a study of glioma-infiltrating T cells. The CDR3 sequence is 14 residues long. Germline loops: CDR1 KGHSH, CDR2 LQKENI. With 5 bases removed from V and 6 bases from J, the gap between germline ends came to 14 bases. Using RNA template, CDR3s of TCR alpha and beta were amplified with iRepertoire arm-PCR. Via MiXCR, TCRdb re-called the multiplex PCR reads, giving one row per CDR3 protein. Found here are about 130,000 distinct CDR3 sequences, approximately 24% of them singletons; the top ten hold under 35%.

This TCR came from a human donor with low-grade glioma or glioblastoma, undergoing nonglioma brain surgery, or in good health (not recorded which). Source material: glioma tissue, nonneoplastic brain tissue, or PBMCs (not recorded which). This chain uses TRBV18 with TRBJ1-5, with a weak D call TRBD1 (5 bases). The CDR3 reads CASSSGDVFQPQHF. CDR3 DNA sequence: TGTGCCAGCTCAAGCGGGGACGTCTTTCAGCCCCAGCATTTT.